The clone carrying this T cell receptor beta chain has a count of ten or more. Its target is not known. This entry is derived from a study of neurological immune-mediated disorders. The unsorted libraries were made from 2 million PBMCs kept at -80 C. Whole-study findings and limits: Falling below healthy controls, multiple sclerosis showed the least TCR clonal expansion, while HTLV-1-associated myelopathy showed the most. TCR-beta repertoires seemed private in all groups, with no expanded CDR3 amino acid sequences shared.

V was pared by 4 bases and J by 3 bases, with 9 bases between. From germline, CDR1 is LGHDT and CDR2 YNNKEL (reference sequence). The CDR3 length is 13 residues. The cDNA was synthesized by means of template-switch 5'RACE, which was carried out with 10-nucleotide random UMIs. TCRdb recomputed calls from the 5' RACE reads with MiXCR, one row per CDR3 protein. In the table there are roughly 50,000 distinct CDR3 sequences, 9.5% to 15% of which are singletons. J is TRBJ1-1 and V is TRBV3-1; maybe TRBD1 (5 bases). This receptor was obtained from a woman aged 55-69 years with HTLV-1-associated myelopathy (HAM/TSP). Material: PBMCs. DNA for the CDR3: TGTGCCAGCAGCCGAAAAGGGGACACTGAAGCTTTCTTT. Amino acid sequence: CASSRKGDTEAFF.